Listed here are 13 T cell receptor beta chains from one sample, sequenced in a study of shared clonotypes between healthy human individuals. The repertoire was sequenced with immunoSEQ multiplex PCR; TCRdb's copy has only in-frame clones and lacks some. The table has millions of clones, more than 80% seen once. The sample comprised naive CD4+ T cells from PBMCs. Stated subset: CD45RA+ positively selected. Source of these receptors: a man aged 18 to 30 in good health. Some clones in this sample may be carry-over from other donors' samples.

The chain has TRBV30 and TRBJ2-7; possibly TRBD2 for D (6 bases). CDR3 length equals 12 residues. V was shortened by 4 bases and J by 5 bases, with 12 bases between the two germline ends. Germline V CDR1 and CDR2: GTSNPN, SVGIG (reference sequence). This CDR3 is CAWKGGINEQYF. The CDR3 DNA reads TGTGCCTGGAAGGGCGGGATCAACGAGCAGTACTTC.

CDR3 region: CASSQSRGIYGYTF. CDR3 coding DNA: TGTGCCAGCAGCCAATCCAGGGGTATCTATGGCTACACCTTC. The chain employs TRBV6-6 and TRBJ1-2, with a possible D match to TRBD1 (6 bases). This CDR3 region has 14 residues. Germline V gene lookup returns CDR1 MNHNY and CDR2 SVGAGI (reference sequence). V was cut by 6 bases and J by 4 bases, with 15 bases left in between.

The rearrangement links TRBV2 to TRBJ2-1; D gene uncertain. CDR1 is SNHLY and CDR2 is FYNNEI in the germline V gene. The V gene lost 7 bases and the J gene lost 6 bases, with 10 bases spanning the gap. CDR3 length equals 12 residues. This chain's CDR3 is CASNYHVNEQFF. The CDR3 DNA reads TGTGCCAGCAACTATCATGTCAATGAGCAGTTCTTC.

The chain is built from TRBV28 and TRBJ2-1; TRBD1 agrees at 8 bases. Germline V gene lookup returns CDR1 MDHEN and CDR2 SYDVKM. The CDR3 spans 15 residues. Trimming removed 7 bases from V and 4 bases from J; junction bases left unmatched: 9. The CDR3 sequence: CASTSPGQAYNEQFF. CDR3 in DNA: TGTGCCAGCACCTCCCCGGGACAGGCATACAATGAGCAGTTCTTC.

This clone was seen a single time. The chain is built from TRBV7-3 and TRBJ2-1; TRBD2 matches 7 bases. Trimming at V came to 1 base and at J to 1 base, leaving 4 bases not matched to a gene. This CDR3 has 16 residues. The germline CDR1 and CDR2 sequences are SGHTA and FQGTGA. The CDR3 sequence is CASSLNYGGSYNEQFF. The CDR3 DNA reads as TGTGCCAGCAGCTTAAATTACGGGGGGTCCTACAATGAGCAGTTCTTC.

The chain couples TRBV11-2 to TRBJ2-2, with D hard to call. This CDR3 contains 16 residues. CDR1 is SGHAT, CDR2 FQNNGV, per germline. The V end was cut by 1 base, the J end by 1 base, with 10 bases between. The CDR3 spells CASSLVLRRNTGELFF. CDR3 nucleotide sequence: TGTGCCAGCAGCTTAGTGCTTCGCAGGAACACCGGGGAGCTGTTTTTT.

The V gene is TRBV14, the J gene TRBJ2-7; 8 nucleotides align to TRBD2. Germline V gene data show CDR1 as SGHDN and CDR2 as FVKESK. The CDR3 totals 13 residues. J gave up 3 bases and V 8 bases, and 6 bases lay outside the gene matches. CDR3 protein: CASRLSGSYEQYF. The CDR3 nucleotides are TGTGCCAGCCGTCTAAGCGGGAGCTACGAGCAGTACTTC.

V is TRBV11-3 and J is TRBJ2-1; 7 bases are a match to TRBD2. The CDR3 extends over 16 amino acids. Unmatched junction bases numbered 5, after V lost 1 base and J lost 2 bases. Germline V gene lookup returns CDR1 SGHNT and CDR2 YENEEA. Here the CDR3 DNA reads TGTGCCAGCAGCTTAGGGGTGGGAGGGACCTACAATGAGCAGTTCTTC. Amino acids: CASSLGVGGTYNEQFF.

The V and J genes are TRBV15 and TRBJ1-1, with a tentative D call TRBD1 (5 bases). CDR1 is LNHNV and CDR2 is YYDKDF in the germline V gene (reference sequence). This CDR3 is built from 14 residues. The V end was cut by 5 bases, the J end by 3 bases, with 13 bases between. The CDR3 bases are TGTGCCACCAGCCCTGGGGGGGAGGACACTGAAGCTTTCTTT. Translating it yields CATSPGGEDTEAFF.

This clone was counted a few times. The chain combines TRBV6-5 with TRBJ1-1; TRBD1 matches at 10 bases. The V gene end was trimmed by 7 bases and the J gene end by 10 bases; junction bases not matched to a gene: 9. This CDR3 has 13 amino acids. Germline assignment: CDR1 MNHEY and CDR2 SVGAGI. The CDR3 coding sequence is TGTGCCAGCACCAACGGGGGACAGGGGAGAGCTTTCTTT. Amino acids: CASTNGGQGRAFF.

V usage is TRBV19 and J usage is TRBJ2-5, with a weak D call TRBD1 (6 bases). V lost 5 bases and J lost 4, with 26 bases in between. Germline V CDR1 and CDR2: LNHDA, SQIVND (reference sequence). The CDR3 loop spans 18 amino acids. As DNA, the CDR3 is TGTGCCAGTAGTGGTCGCTTACAGGGCCCACGGTCTGGAGAGACCCAGTACTTC. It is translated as CASSGRLQGPRSGETQYF.

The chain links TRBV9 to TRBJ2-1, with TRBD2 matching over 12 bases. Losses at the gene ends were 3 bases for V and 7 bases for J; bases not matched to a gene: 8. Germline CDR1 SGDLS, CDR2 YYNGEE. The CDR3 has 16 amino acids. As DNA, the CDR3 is TGTGCCAGCAGCGCCCCTAGCGGGAGGGCCGGTAATGAGCAGTTCTTC. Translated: CASSAPSGRAGNEQFF.

CDR3 in DNA: TGTGCCAGCAGTTTAGGGCTTGCAACCTCCTACAATGAGCAGTTCTTC. This codes for CASSLGLATSYNEQFF. The chain carries TRBV6-5 and TRBJ2-1; no clear D gene. This CDR3 is built from 16 residues. V lost 4 bases, J lost 0 bases, and 13 bases lay in between. CDR1 is MNHEY and CDR2 is SVGAGI in the germline V gene.